Listed below are T cell receptor beta chains from one sample, sequenced in a study of cytomegalovirus exposure and HLA in healthy donors. Data came from immunoSEQ multiplex PCR; TCRdb stores just in-frame clones and leaves some out. The sample lists some 98,000 clones; roughly 76% were seen once. The sequencing input was PBMCs. The receptors here all came from a man aged 45 to 65 in good health and CMV-seronegative. CDR3s include the opening cysteine and the closing phenylalanine or tryptophan.

TRBV15 | CATSPIRDYNSPLHF
TRBV7-2 | CASSLDLRTGELFF
TRBV9 | CASSVVGRTNTEAFF
TRBV27 | CASRERTDTQYF
TRBV28 | CASSLGGSSYNEQFF
TRBV5-6 | CASSAATGDQPQHF
TRBV7-2 | CASSPGTGGVQETQYF
TRBV27 | CASSEQGDPPEAFF
TRBV13 | CASSKAGGRGTEAFF
TRBV7-6 | CASSLIREGREQYF